These 32 T cell receptor beta chains came from one sample sequenced in a study of T cells in Graves' hyperthyroidism and ophthalmopathy (dated by TCRdb to the late 2010s). The library was made by multiplex PCR. For sequencing, an Illumina HiSeq 2000 was employed. The TCR beta CDR3 regions were amplified from the RNA transcripts. For the first round of RT-PCR on the TCR CDR3, the HTBI primer set was used together with the Qiagen OneStep RT-PCR kit. Using fastp at Q25 and MiXCR, TCRdb reprocessed the public reads and kept productive beta chains. Merged by CDR3 protein, the rows form single entries marked with the most common genes and DNA. This sample lists 600,000 to 850,000 distinct CDR3 sequences; 15% to 20% were detected once. The top ten constitute about a sixth of the sample. Sequencing was performed on blood. Every receptor here comes from a woman aged 45-60 years with Graves' hyperthyroidism that later progressed to Graves' ophthalmopathy.

Concerning this clonotype: One end of the junction varies from germline; a read error may be responsible. The chain combines TRBV29-1 with TRBJ2-3, with D perhaps given as TRBD1 or TRBD2 (6 bases each). Germline V gene lookup returns CDR1 SQVTM and CDR2 ANQGSEA. CDR3 length: 15 amino acids. The CDR3 loop is CSVEGMGGRADTQCF. The CDR3 DNA reads as TGCAGCGTTGAAGGAATGGGGGGCAGAGCAGATACGCAGTGTTTT.

This clonotype was counted only a few times. The genes are TRBV9 and TRBJ1-6, with TRBD1 matching 7 bases. The CDR3 contains 15 residues. Germline V gene data show CDR1 as SGDLS and CDR2 as YYNGEE. The ends lost 5 bases at V and 4 bases at J; junction bases unmatched: 6. The CDR3 region has the DNA TGTGCCAGCAGTATGACAGGGCAATATAATTCACCCCTCCACTTT. This encodes CASSMTGQYNSPLHF. Together with reference TRBV9 and TRBJ1-6, the CDR3 gives the full variable domain: DSGVTQTPKHLITATGQRVTLRCSPRSGDLSVYWYQQSLDQGLQFLIQYYNGEERAKGNILERFSAQQFPDLHSELNLSSLELGDSALYFCASSMTGQYNSPLHFGNGTRLTVT.

The V and J genes are TRBV5-1 and TRBJ2-7, with TRBD1 identical over 9 bases. The V gene end was trimmed by 4 bases and the J gene end by 5 bases; junction bases not matched to a gene: 7. CDR1 and CDR2 (germline): SGHRS, YFSETQ. The CDR3 runs 14 residues. The CDR3 sequence: CASSPNWTGDEQYF. The CDR3 DNA sequence: TGCGCCAGCAGCCCCAATTGGACAGGGGACGAGCAGTACTTC.

This clonotype was detected only a few times. The chain recombines TRBV7-9 with TRBJ2-1; 9 nucleotides align to TRBD2. The junction had 2 bases not matched to a gene; V was cut back by 4 bases and J by 10 bases. From germline, CDR1 is SEHNR and CDR2 FQNEAQ (reference sequence). The CDR3 contains 12 residues. This chain's CDR3 is CASSSTSGEQFF. The DNA of the CDR3 is TGTGCCAGCAGCTCGACTAGCGGAGAGCAGTTCTTC.

The chain combines TRBV5-1 with TRBJ1-1; the D gene is possibly TRBD1 (5 bases). Trimming cost V 3 bases and J 0 bases, with 15 bases left between them. Germline assignment: CDR1 SGHRS and CDR2 YFSETQ. This CDR3 is 16 amino acids long. This CDR3 reads CASSWSIRELNTEAFF. CDR3 DNA sequence: TGCGCCAGCAGCTGGTCGATCAGGGAGTTGAACACTGAAGCTTTCTTT.

This clonotype occurred many times. This chain uses TRBV7-8 with TRBJ2-5; D is perhaps TRBD2 (5 bases). CDR1 SGHVS and CDR2 FQNEAQ come from the germline V gene. CDR3 length: 13 amino acids. The V end lost 10 bases, the J end lost 5 bases, and 17 bases lay between the germline ends. CDR3 sequence (DNA): TGTGCCATTTCAACGCTCCTAGCTGAGACCCAGTACTTC. This encodes CAISTLLAETQYF.

This clonotype was found a few times. The chain links TRBV2 to TRBJ1-2; 9 bases map to TRBD1. The CDR3 length is 14 residues. J gave up 6 bases and V 5 bases, and 7 bases lay outside the gene matches. Looked up from germline, CDR1 is SNHLY and CDR2 is FYNNEI. CDR3 DNA sequence: TGTGCCAGCAGTCACGGACAGGGGATAGATGGCTACACCTTC. Amino acid sequence: CASSHGQGIDGYTF.

This clonotype was found a few times. J is TRBJ2-5 and V is TRBV27; weak D call: TRBD2 (6 bases). Trimming shortened V by 1 base and J by 2 bases, and 14 bases separated the two germline ends. This CDR3 comprises 16 residues. The germline V gene has CDR1 MNHEY and CDR2 SMNVEV (reference sequence). The CDR3 here is CASSLYGSGGQETQYF. The CDR3 bases are TGTGCCAGCAGTTTATACGGTAGCGGAGGACAAGAGACCCAGTACTTC.

This clonotype has just a few counts. The V gene is TRBV6-2 or TRBV6-3, the J gene TRBJ2-1, with a possible D match to TRBD2 (6 bases). The CDR3 has 15 residues. CDR1 is MNHEY, CDR2 SVGEGT, per germline. Trimming removed 0 bases from V and 5 bases from J, with 11 bases in between. In nucleotides, the CDR3 is TGTGCCAGCAGTTACTCTGGCGGGGATAACAATGAGCAGTTCTTC. This encodes CASSYSGGDNNEQFF.

This clonotype was counted ten times or more. This chain links TRBV11-2 with TRBJ2-5, with D tentatively TRBD1 (5 bases). CDR3 length equals 15 residues. Trimming stripped 0 bases from V and 6 bases from J, with 14 bases between. CDR1 and CDR2 (germline): SGHAT, FQNNGV. The CDR3 DNA sequence: TGTGCCAGCAGCTTAGAGTACAACAAGGGGAAGACCCAGTACTTC. Translation gives CASSLEYNKGKTQYF.

The chain recombines TRBV7-2 with TRBJ1-4; 8 bases align to TRBD1. Germline V CDR1 and CDR2: SGHTA, FQGNSA. The CDR3 has 15 amino acids. Unmatched junction bases numbered 6, after V lost 3 bases and J lost 6 bases. CDR3 DNA: TGTGCCAGCAGCTTCGGACAGGGAGGGTATGAAAAACTGTTTTTT. As protein: CASSFGQGGYEKLFF.

The sample holds many counts of this clonotype. The DNA of the CDR3 is TGTGCCAGCAGCCAGGCTAGCGGGGGGGCCCTTAACAATGAGCAGTTCTTC. Its protein product is CASSQASGGALNNEQFF. J is TRBJ2-1 and V is TRBV3-1; 12 nucleotides align to TRBD2. Germline V gives CDR1 LGHDT, CDR2 YNNKEL (reference sequence). V trimming: 3 bases; J trimming: 5 bases; junction bases outside the gene matches: 8. The CDR3 sequence is 17 residues long.

A few counts support this clonotype. The rearrangement uses TRBV6-1 and TRBJ1-1; D is uncertain. The CDR3 totals 13 residues. Trimming left V 8 bases short and J 1 base short, with 11 bases between. Germline CDR1 reads MNHNS; CDR2 reads SASEGT. The CDR3 protein is CASPMGENTEAFF. The CDR3 nucleotides are TGTGCCAGCCCGATGGGAGAGAACACTGAAGCTTTCTTT.

A word on this clonotype: With a much larger clone just one base away, this may be a read error. Given the absence of the conserved phenylalanine or tryptophan at the CDR3 end, a read error is likely. The rearrangement links TRBV2 to TRBJ1-5; 9 bases fit TRBD1. CDR1 is SNHLY and CDR2 is FYNNEI in the germline V gene. This CDR3 spans 15 amino acids. Losses at the gene ends were 4 bases for V and 5 bases for J; bases not matched to a gene: 6. The CDR3 sequence is CASSVDRGLYQPQHS. In DNA form, the CDR3 reads TGTGCCAGCAGTGTAGACAGGGGGTTGTATCAGCCCCAGCATTCT.

The rearrangement uses TRBV6-1 and TRBJ2-7; 9 bases fit TRBD2. The trim removed 5 bases at V and 2 bases at J, leaving 7 bases unmatched. The CDR3 consists of 15 residues. Germline V gene data show CDR1 as MNHNS and CDR2 as SASEGT. The CDR3 sequence: CASSSLAGSTYEQYF. CDR3 coding DNA: TGTGCCAGCAGTTCCCTAGCGGGGAGCACCTACGAGCAGTACTTC.

This clonotype was seen many times. The gene calls are TRBV10-2 and TRBJ1-1, with D maybe TRBD1 (5 bases). V dropped 6 bases and J dropped 5 bases, with 13 bases sitting between them. Germline CDR1 is WSHSY and CDR2 is SAAADI. The CDR3 consists of 13 residues. CDR3 nucleotide sequence: TGCGCCAGCAGCCAACGGGGGGTGACTGAAGCTTTCTTT. Translation gives CASSQRGVTEAFF.

This clonotype appeared many times. The V call is TRBV20-1, the J call TRBJ2-3, with 15 bases fitting TRBD2. The germline CDR1 and CDR2 sequences are DFQATT and SNEGSKA (reference sequence). The CDR3 runs 16 residues. Trimming cost V 5 bases and J 5 bases; bases outside gene matches: 8. CDR3 coding DNA: TGCAGTGCTCCTCGGACTAGCGGGGGGGCCCGAGATACGCAGTATTTT. It is translated as CSAPRTSGGARDTQYF.

The chain carries TRBV20-1 and TRBJ1-6; D is possibly TRBD1 (6 bases). Deletions cut 5 bases from V and 10 bases from J, with 24 bases between. CDR3 length equals 16 residues. Germline V CDR1 and CDR2: DFQATT, SNEGSKA (reference sequence). CDR3 nucleotide sequence: TGCAGTGCTCTAACCGAAAAAAGGACAGATGGCTCACCCCTCCACTTT. This codes for CSALTEKRTDGSPLHF.

This clonotype came up many times. The genes are TRBV3-1 and TRBJ1-5, with no clear D. Per germline, CDR1 LGHDT and CDR2 YNNKEL (reference sequence). The V end was cut by 1 base, the J end by 0 bases, with 7 bases between. The CDR3 is 15 residues long. CDR3 sequence reads: CASSQGGGSNQPQHF. The DNA for the CDR3 is TGTGCCAGCAGCCAAGGAGGTGGTAGCAATCAGCCCCAGCATTTT.

The CDR3 region has the DNA TGTGCCAGCAGAATGGGACAGCCGTTCGAGCAGTACTTC. Protein: CASRMGQPFEQYF. The rearrangement uses TRBV6-1 and TRBJ2-7; 7 bases map to TRBD1. Germline V lookup: CDR1 MNHNS, CDR2 SASEGT. The J segment lost 6 bases and the V segment lost 6 bases, leaving 8 bases of the junction unmatched. The CDR3 loop spans 13 amino acids.

Only a few counts were recorded for this clonotype. The chain uses TRBV9 and TRBJ1-6; unclear D gene. Trimming took 0 bases from V and 10 from J, leaving 8 bases between them. The germline gives CDR1 SGDLS, CDR2 YYNGEE. CDR3 length: 13 amino acids. The CDR3 DNA reads TGTGCCAGCAGCGTAGGGGAGGAATCACCCCTCCACTTT. Its protein is CASSVGEESPLHF.

This clonotype turned up a few times. J is TRBJ2-2 and V is TRBV6-1; 12 bases line up with TRBD2. This CDR3 is 13 amino acids long. Germline V gives CDR1 MNHNS, CDR2 SASEGT. J was trimmed by 8 bases and V by 6 bases; bases with no gene match: 1. The CDR3 DNA is TGTGCCAGCAGGCTAGCGGGGGGGGGGGAGCTGTTTTTT. It is translated as CASRLAGGGELFF.

The chain has TRBV11-2 and TRBJ1-1; D call uncertain. The V and J ends lost 1 base and 5 bases respectively, with 17 bases between them. The CDR3 runs 16 residues. CDR1 is SGHAT and CDR2 is FQNNGV in the germline V gene. CDR3 DNA: TGTGCCAGCAGCTTAGTATACGGTGGGAGTAGGACTGAAGCTTTCTTT. Its translation is CASSLVYGGSRTEAFF.

As concerns this clonotype: A read error is possible here, since a much larger clone lies one base away. The chain joins TRBV5-1 to TRBJ1-2; TRBD1 matches 8 bases. The V and J ends lost 1 base and 6 bases, in that order; junction bases with no gene match: 8. From germline, CDR1 is SGHRS and CDR2 YFSETQ. The CDR3 has 15 amino acids. The CDR3 loop reads CASSLPGQESNGYTF. The CDR3 DNA reads as TGCGCCAGCAGCTTGCCGGGACAGGAATCGAATGGCTACACCTTC.

The chain is built from TRBV6-5 and TRBJ2-5; 7 positions match TRBD1. CDR3 length: 13 residues. Germline V gives CDR1 MNHEY, CDR2 SVGAGI. J gave up 8 bases and V 4 bases, and 7 bases lay outside the gene matches. The CDR3 DNA sequence: TGTGCCAGCAGTTCGACAGGGTTTGCCACCCAGTACTTC. It encodes CASSSTGFATQYF.

This clonotype has at least ten counts. This rearrangement joins TRBV27 to TRBJ2-3; 8 bases are shared with TRBD2. V lost 8 bases and J lost 2; bases outside the gene matches: 9. From germline, CDR1 is MNHEY and CDR2 SMNVEV (reference sequence). The CDR3 loop spans 15 amino acids. In DNA, the CDR3 is TGTGCCAGCCGCTACGGGGGGGCGTACACAGATACGCAGTATTTT. Its protein product is CASRYGGAYTDTQYF.

This clonotype was detected ten times or more. V gene TRBV20-1 combines with J gene TRBJ1-3, with D possibly matching TRBD1 (5 bases). Per the germline V gene, CDR1 is DFQATT and CDR2 is SNEGSKA (reference sequence). CDR3 length: 13 amino acids. Trimming stripped 3 bases from V and 6 bases from J, with 12 bases between. The CDR3 region is CSARQGGENTIYF. The CDR3 DNA sequence: TGCAGTGCTAGGCAGGGAGGGGAAAACACCATATATTTT.

As regards this clonotype: As the CDR3 is not closed by the conserved phenylalanine or tryptophan, this likely results from a read error. The rearrangement joins TRBV11-2 to TRBJ1-1; no firm D call. CDR1 is SGHAT, CDR2 FQNNGV, per germline. The CDR3 runs to 13 residues. V dropped 1 base and J dropped 4 bases, with 7 bases sitting between them. The CDR3 DNA reads as TGTGCCAGCAGCTTAGCGGGCATCACTGAAGCTTTCCTT. Its translation: CASSLAGITEAFL.

This clonotype was counted only a few times. This chain uses TRBV9 with TRBJ1-1; unclear D gene. V was cut by 3 bases and J by 7 bases, with 7 bases left in between. CDR1 is SGDLS and CDR2 is YYNGEE in the germline V gene. The length of the CDR3 is 11 residues. CDR3 loop: CASSARGEAFF. CDR3 in DNA: TGTGCCAGCAGCGCCAGAGGTGAAGCTTTCTTT.

This clonotype has at least ten counts. V gene TRBV7-9 combines with J gene TRBJ2-3; perhaps D is TRBD1 or TRBD2 (6 bases each). The CDR3 has 13 residues. CDR1 and CDR2 (germline): SEHNR, FQNEAQ (reference sequence). Trimming took 8 bases from V and 5 from J, leaving 14 bases between them. CDR3 amino acids: CASWGAGQDTQYF. The CDR3 nucleotides read TGTGCCAGCTGGGGGGCAGGGCAAGATACGCAGTATTTT.

J is TRBJ1-4 and V is TRBV19; D is perhaps TRBD1 (5 bases). This CDR3 is built from 15 residues. With 6 bases removed from V and 3 bases from J, the gap between germline ends came to 14 bases. Germline V lookup: CDR1 LNHDA, CDR2 SQIVND (reference sequence). The CDR3 loop is CASSRTGAANEKLFF. CDR3 coding DNA: TGTGCCAGTAGCAGAACAGGTGCCGCTAATGAAAAACTGTTTTTT. The full variable domain, its missing parts supplied by reference TRBV19 and TRBJ1-4, is DGGITQSPKYLFRKEGQNVTLSCEQNLNHDAMYWYRQDPGQGLRLIYYSQIVNDFQKGDIAEGYSVSREKKESFPLTVTSAQKNPTAFYLCASSRTGAANEKLFFGSGTQLSVL.

This chain joins TRBV7-9 and TRBJ1-1, with D possibly being TRBD1 (5 bases). This CDR3 comprises 13 residues. CDR1 is SEHNR, CDR2 FQNEAQ, per germline (reference sequence). Trimming left V 10 bases short and J 1 base short, with 13 bases between. As DNA, the CDR3 is TGTGCCACACCCGGGACGGGGAACACTGAAGCTTTCTTT. Translation gives CATPGTGNTEAFF.